This T cell receptor beta chain emerged from a study of cytomegalovirus exposure and HLA in healthy donors. The data were produced by immunoSEQ multiplex PCR, yet TCRdb's version contains in-frame clones alone and is incomplete. This sample has under 250,000 clones; over 80% occur once, and the top ten carry 1.1%. The clonotype comes from a young woman in good health and CMV-seronegative. Input material: PBMCs.

In DNA form, the CDR3 reads TGTGCCAGCGCCCCAGACAGGGGACATTCCTACGAGCAGTACTTC. Translation: CASAPDRGHSYEQYF. V usage is TRBV19 and J usage is TRBJ2-7; TRBD1 matches 8 bases. Germline values: CDR1 LNHDA, CDR2 SQIVND (reference sequence). This CDR3 has 15 amino acids. The V segment lost 9 bases and the J segment 1 base; nucleotides outside the gene matches: 11. Drawing the rest from reference TRBV19 and TRBJ2-7, the complete variable domain is DGGITQSPKYLFRKEGQNVTLSCEQNLNHDAMYWYRQDPGQGLRLIYYSQIVNDFQKGDIAEGYSVSREKKESFPLTVTSAQKNPTAFYLCASAPDRGHSYEQYFGPGTRLTVT.